This TCR beta chain was found in a study of T cell changes during pregnancy in multiple sclerosis. Here immunoSEQ multiplex PCR was the method, and the copy in TCRdb shows in-frame clones only, minus some. The sample includes 28,000 or so clones, about 86% seen only once; the top ten take about 0.7%. This CDR3 comprises 16 residues. Trimming removed 1 base at V and 11 bases at J, with 24 bases between. CDR1 and CDR2 (germline): LGHNA, YNFKEQ. This clone was observed a single time. This receptor was identified in a female donor in good health, enrolled as a control in a pregnancy study. The source was CD4+ T cells from peripheral blood mononuclear cells, collected in the first trimester of pregnancy. The gene calls are TRBV4-2 and TRBJ2-7, with a possible D match to TRBD2 (5 bases). This CDR3 reads CASSQVSVTKVREKYF. DNA of the CDR3: TGTGCCAGCAGCCAAGTGTCTGTGACTAAAGTTCGGGAAAAGTACTTC.